This T cell receptor beta chain was sequenced during a study of human T cells and chemical hapten exposure. Study results and limitations: Controls had significantly fewer large CDR3 similarity clusters than were formed by expanded TCRs.

Germline CDR1 is DFQATT and CDR2 is SNEGSKA (reference sequence). The CDR3 covers 15 residues. V lost 1 base and J lost 0, with 13 bases in between. TCRdb fed the RACE reads into MiXCR, producing one record per CDR3 protein. The repertoire holds some 84,000 distinct CDR3 sequences, with approximately 9% as singletons. This clonotype was counted between two and nine times. Its target is not known. Noted time point: pre-sensitization, week 0. Noted treatment: therapeutic diphenylcyclopropenone sensitization with weekly scalp DPC. The sample in question was whole blood, obtained in connection with sensitization to the hapten diphenylcyclopropenone (DPC). The TCR comes from a man aged 35 to 55 with alopecia areata. Some clones in this sample may be carry-over from other donors' samples. The V gene is TRBV20-1, the J gene TRBJ2-7; maybe TRBD2 (6 bases). CDR3 nucleotides: TGCAGTGCTAGAGGCGGAGGGCAGACCTCCTACGAGCAGTACTTC. Protein sequence: CSARGGGQTSYEQYF.